The rows below give T cell receptor beta chains drawn from one sample of a study of shared clonotypes between healthy human individuals. Some clones are missing from TCRdb's copy, which holds only in-frame ones; the method was immunoSEQ multiplex PCR. The table records millions of clones, 90% to 95% of them present only once. Input material: naive CD8+ T cells from PBMCs. Receptor source: a man aged 18 to 35 in good health. Some clones in this sample may be carry-over from other donors' samples. Both conserved end residues are part of each CDR3. A D gene is named only where the DNA matches it firmly. Clone sizes are given selectively: once, few, many, or a class where the clone is expanded.

NA,TRBV7-9,NA,TRBJ2-3,CASSSTLDWGQGDTQYF,TGTGCCAGCAGCTCGACCCTGGACTGGGGCCAGGGGGATACGCAGTATTTT
NA,TRBV28,NA,TRBJ1-2,CASTPQPGHGYTF,TGTGCCAGCACTCCGCAACCGGGGCATGGCTACACCTTC
NA,TRBV23-1,NA,TRBJ2-3,CASSQSPRAGTDTQYF,TGCGCCAGCAGTCAATCCCCCAGGGCTGGCACAGATACGCAGTATTTT
NA,TRBV18,NA,TRBJ1-1,CASSPPTEMNTEAFF,TGTGCCAGCTCACCACCGACAGAAATGAACACTGAAGCTTTCTTT
NA,TRBV7-9,NA,TRBJ2-1,CASSLVELNGDEQFF,TGTGCCAGCAGCTTAGTAGAACTAAACGGCGATGAGCAGTTCTTC
NA,TRBV10-3,NA,TRBJ2-3,CAISDTGTDTQYF,TGTGCCATCAGCGACACAGGGACGGATACGCAGTATTTT
NA,TRBV28,NA,TRBJ2-1,CASSLSSLGSYNEQFF,TGTGCCAGCAGTTTATCGAGCCTGGGCAGCTACAATGAGCAGTTCTTC
NA,TRBV19,NA,TRBJ1-1,CASSKGMNTEAFF,TGTGCCAGTAGTAAGGGTATGAACACTGAAGCTTTCTTT
TRBD2,TRBV27,NA,TRBJ2-7,CASSYSGYEQYF,TGTGCCAGCAGTTATAGCGGGTACGAGCAGTACTTC
TRBD1,TRBV5-1,once,TRBJ2-1,CASSVTGGNEQFF,TGCGCCAGCAGCGTGACAGGGGGCAATGAGCAGTTCTTC
TRBD2,TRBV10-1,NA,TRBJ2-1,CASSPLAGGTNEQFF,TGCGCCAGCAGTCCCCTAGCGGGAGGGACGAATGAGCAGTTCTTC
NA,TRBV15,NA,TRBJ2-4,CATSSGEQNIQYF,TGTGCCACCAGCAGCGGGGAACAAAACATTCAGTACTTC
NA,TRBV6-1,NA,TRBJ2-3,CASSSSISSTDTQYF,TGTGCCAGCAGTTCTTCCATTTCCAGCACAGATACGCAGTATTTT
TRBD1,TRBV6-5,once,TRBJ2-7,CASSPTGAHEQYF,TGTGCCAGCAGCCCAACAGGGGCCCACGAGCAGTACTTC
NA,TRBV6-1,NA,TRBJ2-5,CASINGETQYF,TGTGCCAGCATCAACGGGGAGACCCAGTACTTC
TRBD2,TRBV9,NA,TRBJ2-1,CASSPRSGGYNEQFF,TGTGCCAGCAGCCCCCGTAGCGGGGGGTACAATGAGCAGTTCTTC
NA,TRBV13,NA,TRBJ1-3,CASSSNSGADGNTIYF,TGTGCCAGCAGCTCAAACTCAGGGGCTGATGGAAACACCATATATTTT
TRBD2,TRBV9,NA,TRBJ2-3,CASSEGLAESTDTQYF,TGTGCCAGCAGCGAGGGACTAGCGGAAAGCACAGATACGCAGTATTTT
TRBD1,TRBV4-3,NA,TRBJ2-7,CASSRHTGTGGSEQYF,TGCGCCAGCAGCCGCCATACCGGGACAGGGGGTAGTGAGCAGTACTTC
TRBD2,TRBV4-1,NA,TRBJ2-7,CASSQVVRGAYEQYF,TGCGCCAGCAGCCAAGTAGTTCGGGGGGCCTACGAGCAGTACTTC
NA,TRBV28,NA,TRBJ2-5,CASSLGYQETQYF,TGTGCCAGCAGTTTAGGTTACCAAGAGACCCAGTACTTC
NA,TRBV7-9,NA,TRBJ2-2,CASSLGLQITPNTGELFF,TGTGCCAGCAGCTTAGGTTTACAAATCACACCGAACACCGGGGAGCTGTTTTTT
NA,TRBV5-6,NA,TRBJ2-3,CASSFGATDTQYF,TGTGCCAGCAGCTTCGGGGCCACAGATACGCAGTATTTT
NA,TRBV6-6,NA,TRBJ1-2,CASSYLSSGQGYTF,TGTGCCAGCAGTTACCTGAGTAGCGGGCAGGGCTACACCTTC
TRBD1,TRBV11-3,NA,TRBJ2-3,CASSLGWTGVPDTQYF,TGTGCCAGCAGCTTAGGGTGGACAGGGGTGCCAGATACGCAGTATTTT
NA,TRBV6-5,once,TRBJ1-1,CASSYGRMNTEAFF,TGTGCCAGCAGTTATGGCCGAATGAACACTGAAGCTTTCTTT
NA,TRBV9,NA,TRBJ2-5,CASTRYPGLQETQYF,TGTGCCAGCACGAGGTACCCCGGACTCCAAGAGACCCAGTACTTC
NA,TRBV27,few,TRBJ2-2,CASSFSRGEWTGELFF,TGTGCCAGCAGTTTTAGCAGGGGAGAATGGACCGGGGAGCTGTTTTTT
NA,TRBV5-6,NA,TRBJ2-7,CASSVGDYEQYF,TGTGCCAGCAGTGTAGGGGACTACGAGCAGTACTTC
NA,TRBV10-2,NA,TRBJ1-2,CATLGGQISGGYTF,TGCGCCACCTTAGGGGGACAAATATCCGGAGGCTACACCTTC
TRBD1,TRBV6-4,NA,TRBJ2-7,CASSDSRDRVAYEQYF,TGTGCCAGCAGTGACTCCAGGGACAGGGTCGCCTACGAGCAGTACTTC
NA,TRBV9,NA,TRBJ1-1,CASSVGVGLDTEAFF,TGTGCCAGCAGCGTAGGGGTAGGGCTGGACACTGAAGCTTTCTTT
NA,TRBV5-1,NA,TRBJ1-1,CASSLRGTEAFF,TGCGCCAGCAGCTTGCGGGGGACTGAAGCTTTCTTT
NA,TRBV6-1,NA,TRBJ1-5,CASSGFASSNQPQHF,TGTGCCAGCAGTGGATTCGCGAGCTCCAATCAGCCCCAGCATTTT